The clone carrying this TCR beta chain was seen more than once but under ten times. What it binds is not known. The data are from a study of tumor and adjacent non-tumor tissue in lung cancer. Study-wide context: The patients, roughly eleven men and a handful of women, were about 31 to 85 with stage I to III disease. On average, productive TCRbeta reads reached some 4.4 million per sample.

The template was RNA from unsorted bulk tissue. More than 3 cm separated this lung sample from the edge of the tumor. The study's findings and limits: Significantly higher TCR diversity was found in tumor than normal lung. Top 100 clones took a larger repertoire share in normal lung.

The CDR3 extends over 12 amino acids. Trimming left V 5 bases short and J 8 bases short, with 13 bases between. Germline values: CDR1 DFQATT, CDR2 SNEGSKA (reference sequence). The library came from three nested PCR rounds adapted from ARM-PCR protocols. Each CDR3 protein gets one entry after TCRdb re-called the multiplex PCR reads with MiXCR. The sample shows around 57,000 distinct CDR3 sequences, roughly 60% of them seen only once. The rearrangement uses TRBV20-1 and TRBJ2-1; no reliable D call. The sample consisted of distant non-tumor lung tissue. This TCR was recovered from a man between 65 and 80 years old with non-small cell lung cancer. CDR3 DNA sequence: TGCAGTGCTTTAGGCCCCTATGATGAGCAGTTCTTC. Residues: CSALGPYDEQFF.